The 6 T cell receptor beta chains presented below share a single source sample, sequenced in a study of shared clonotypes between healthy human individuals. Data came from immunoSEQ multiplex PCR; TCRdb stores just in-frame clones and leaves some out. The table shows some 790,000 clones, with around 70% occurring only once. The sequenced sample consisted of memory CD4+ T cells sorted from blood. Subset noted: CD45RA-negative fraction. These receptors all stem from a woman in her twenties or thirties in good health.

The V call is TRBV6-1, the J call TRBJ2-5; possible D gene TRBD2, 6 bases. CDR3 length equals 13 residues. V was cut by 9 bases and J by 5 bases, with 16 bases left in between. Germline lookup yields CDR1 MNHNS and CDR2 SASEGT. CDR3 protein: CASVAAGWETQYF. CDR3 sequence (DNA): TGTGCCAGTGTGGCGGCGGGATGGGAGACCCAGTACTTC.

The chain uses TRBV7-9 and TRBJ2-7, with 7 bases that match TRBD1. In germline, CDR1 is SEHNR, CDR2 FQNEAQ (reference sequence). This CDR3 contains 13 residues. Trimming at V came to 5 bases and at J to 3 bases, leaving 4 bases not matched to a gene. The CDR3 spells CASSLRQGYEQYF. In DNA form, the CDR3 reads TGTGCCAGCAGCCTGAGACAGGGCTACGAGCAGTACTTC.

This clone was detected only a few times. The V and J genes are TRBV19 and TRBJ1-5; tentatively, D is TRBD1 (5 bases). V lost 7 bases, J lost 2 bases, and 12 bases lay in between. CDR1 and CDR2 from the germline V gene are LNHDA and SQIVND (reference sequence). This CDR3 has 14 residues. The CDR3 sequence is CASKDNSRNQPQHF. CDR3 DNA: TGTGCCAGTAAGGACAACTCCCGCAATCAGCCCCAGCATTTT.

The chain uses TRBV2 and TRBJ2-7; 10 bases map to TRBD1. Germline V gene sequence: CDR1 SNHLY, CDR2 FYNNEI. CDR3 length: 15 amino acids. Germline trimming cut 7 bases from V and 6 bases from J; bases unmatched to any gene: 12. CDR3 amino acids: CASNLPGTGVGEQYF. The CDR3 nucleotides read TGTGCCAGCAATCTTCCCGGGACAGGGGTTGGCGAGCAGTACTTC.

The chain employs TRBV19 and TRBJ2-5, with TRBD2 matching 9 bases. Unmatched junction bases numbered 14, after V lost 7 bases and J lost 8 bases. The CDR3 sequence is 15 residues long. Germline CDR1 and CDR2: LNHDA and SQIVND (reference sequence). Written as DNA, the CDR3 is TGTGCCAGTAATCCGACTAGCGGAACCCCGGGAACCCAGTACTTC. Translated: CASNPTSGTPGTQYF.

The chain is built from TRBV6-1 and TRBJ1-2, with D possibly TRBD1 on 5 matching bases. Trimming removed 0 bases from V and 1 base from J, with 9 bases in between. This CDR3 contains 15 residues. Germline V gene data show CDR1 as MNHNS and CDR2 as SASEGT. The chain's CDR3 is CASSEAGLLNYGYTF. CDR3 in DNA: TGTGCCAGCAGTGAAGCGGGACTCCTTAACTATGGCTACACCTTC.